This TCR beta chain was found in a study of human T cells and chemical hapten exposure. Individual cDNA molecules (in the library) carried attached unique molecular identifiers. MiXCR was run by TCRdb on the 5' RACE reads, yielding one entry per CDR3 protein. Among 65,000 to 95,000 distinct CDR3 sequences listed, roughly 7.7% were seen once. Whole blood, unfractionated, served as the material for total RNA extraction. V was pared by 4 bases and J by 9 bases, with 19 bases between. Germline CDR1 is MNHEY and CDR2 is SVGAGI. This CDR3 has 15 residues. This chain links TRBV6-5 with TRBJ2-1; D might be TRBD1 or TRBD2, each matching 6 bases. This TCR was recovered from a male donor in good health. CDR3: CASSLTRGGYSEQFF. Written as DNA, the CDR3 is TGTGCCAGCAGTTTGACTAGAGGGGGGTATAGTGAGCAGTTCTTC.